This T cell receptor beta chain was obtained from a study of long-term antiretroviral therapy in people with HIV. The assay, immunoSEQ v3.0, was run at survey level. Here immunoSEQ multiplex PCR was the method, and the copy in TCRdb shows in-frame clones only, minus some. Altogether almost 30,000 clones are present, 70% to 90% being singletons, with the ten largest covering about 8%. Deletions cut 6 bases from V and 11 bases from J, with 8 bases between. The CDR3 extends over 10 amino acids. Germline V gene sequence: CDR1 SNHLY, CDR2 FYNNEI. This TCR derives from a man between 45 and 60 years old with HIV. The V and J genes are TRBV2 and TRBJ2-4; D gene unclear. This material consisted of unsorted PBMCs, taken 3.2 years before starting antiretroviral therapy. The CDR3 bases are TGTGCCAGCAGGAGCTTCCTTCAGTACTTC. Translation: CASRSFLQYF.